This TCR beta chain came from a study of blood T cell repertoires in COVID-19. About the research overall: The origin of the acute and convalescent COVID-19 samples was the United States, Italy and Spain. PBMCs, B-cell-depleted T cells, or T cells provided the cDNA or gDNA that made up the material.

Per the original data handling: Counts of nucleated cells, estimated from reference gene primer amplification, were obtained. Assay used: immunoSEQ multiplex PCR; TCRdb lists only in-frame clones, some missing. That table gives V, J and clone size, and the DNA gave D and trimming. The table records 200,000 to 300,000 clones, 80% to 90% of them present only once. Either two negative PCRs, clearance, or symptom resolution qualified Cohort 3 donors as recovered. This CDR3 comprises 14 residues. V was pared by 6 bases and J by 9 bases, with 18 bases between. Germline CDR1 is LNHDA and CDR2 is SQIVND (reference sequence).

The sequencing input was PBMCs or T cells enriched from blood (not recorded which). The clonotype originates from a woman in her 30s who had recovered from COVID-19. V gene TRBV19 combines with J gene TRBJ1-5, with D perhaps TRBD1 (5 bases). For the CDR3, the DNA is TGTGCCAGTAGCTACGACAGCGTAGGTGGGCCCCAGCATTTT. It specifies CASSYDSVGGPQHF.